The T cell receptor beta chain described here comes from a study of a mutant IDH1 vaccine in newly diagnosed glioma. Study results and caveats: Patients mounted vaccine-induced immune responses in roughly 93% of cases.

A note on this clone: As yet, its antigen is unknown.

The time point was: baseline, week 1 (first vaccination visit). Treatment in this sample: pre-vaccination baseline after standard-of-care therapy. This table comes from immunoSEQ multiplex PCR, and its TCRdb copy is limited to in-frame clones, with some not included. The sample has 35,000 to 40,000 clones; around 90% are singletons. Germline CDR1 and CDR2: LGHNA and YSLEER. The CDR3 covers 16 residues. The V segment lost 3 bases and the J segment 4 bases; nucleotides outside the gene matches: 10. This sequence originates from a man younger than 35 with glioma. This chain uses TRBV4-3 with TRBJ2-5, with 8 bases matching TRBD2. This sample comprised PBMCs, obtained from a glioma patient treated with radiotherapy, temozolomide or both. The CDR3 region has the DNA TGCGCCAGCAGCCAGGACGTGGCGGGAGGCGGAGAGACCCAGTACTTC. Translated: CASSQDVAGGGETQYF.